This T cell receptor (beta chain) appears in the sequencing data of a study of blood T cell repertoires in COVID-19. This CDR3 comprises 16 residues. The germline gives CDR1 DFQATT, CDR2 SNEGSKA (reference sequence). The V segment lost 3 bases and the J segment 5 bases; nucleotides outside the gene matches: 12. Assay used: immunoSEQ multiplex PCR; TCRdb lists only in-frame clones, some missing. Of about 82,000 clones listed, 80% are singletons. Sequencing input: peripheral blood. The source of this sequence is a woman aged 40 to 49 with active or convalescent COVID-19. The rearrangement links TRBV20-1 to TRBJ1-2, with 10 bases identical to TRBD1. The CDR3 DNA reads as TGCAGTGCTAGTACCCTACTTAGGGACAGGGGTTATGGCTACACCTTC. It yields the protein CSASTLLRDRGYGYTF.